The source of this TCR beta chain is a study of CD8+CD57+ T cells in acquired aplastic anemia. The overall study: CD4+ cells from healthy donors averaged roughly 9.9 million reads. Study results and caveats: Patients and controls turned out to have around 29 CD8+ CDR3 sequences in common.

For CDR3 and TCR beta VDJ profiling, genomic DNA was the template used. TCRdb called the reads again in MiXCR, with one record for every CDR3 protein. Counted here are about 210,000 distinct CDR3 sequences, around 60% occurring once; the ten biggest clones make up around 28%. Regarding this clonotype: What it binds is unknown.

The sequencing input was sorted CD4+, CD8+, or CD8+CD57+ T cells (not recorded which) from PBMCs. The sequence came from a human donor in good health.

DNA of the CDR3: TGTGCCATCAAGAGGTCAGGGAACTATGGCTACACCTTC. This encodes CAIKRSGNYGYTF. This rearrangement joins TRBV10-3 to TRBJ1-2, with D perhaps TRBD1 (5 bases). Trimming took off 7 bases at V and 2 bases at J, with 11 bases between the two ends. Germline values: CDR1 ENHRY, CDR2 SYGVKD. CDR3 length: 13 amino acids.